The clone carrying this T cell receptor beta chain was detected ten times or more. Its antigen is still unknown. This CDR3 comprises 11 residues. CDR1 and CDR2 from the germline V gene are SQVTM and ANQGSEA. With 7 bases removed from V and 1 base from J, the gap between germline ends came to 7 bases. Every isolated RNA sample was fully reverse transcribed, so sequencing captured expressed TCRB transcripts. Assay: immunoSEQ multiplex PCR; the TCRdb copy retains only in-frame clones and omits some. Among 110,000 to 150,000 clones listed, roughly a tenth were seen once. This sample is part of a study of beta chain features in type 1 diabetes. Study results and caveats: Insertions were fewer and deletions more numerous at VDJ junctions in type 1 diabetes patients. Among patients, naive, central memory and Treg TCRB repertoires appeared more similar than among healthy donors.

The specimen sequenced was central memory CD4+ T cells from blood. This clonotype was obtained from a man aged 18 to 29 in good health. The chain uses TRBV29-1 and TRBJ1-1, with a weak D call TRBD1 (5 bases). The CDR3 DNA is TGCAGCGGGACATCGAACACTGAAGCTTTCTTT. Encoded protein: CSGTSNTEAFF.